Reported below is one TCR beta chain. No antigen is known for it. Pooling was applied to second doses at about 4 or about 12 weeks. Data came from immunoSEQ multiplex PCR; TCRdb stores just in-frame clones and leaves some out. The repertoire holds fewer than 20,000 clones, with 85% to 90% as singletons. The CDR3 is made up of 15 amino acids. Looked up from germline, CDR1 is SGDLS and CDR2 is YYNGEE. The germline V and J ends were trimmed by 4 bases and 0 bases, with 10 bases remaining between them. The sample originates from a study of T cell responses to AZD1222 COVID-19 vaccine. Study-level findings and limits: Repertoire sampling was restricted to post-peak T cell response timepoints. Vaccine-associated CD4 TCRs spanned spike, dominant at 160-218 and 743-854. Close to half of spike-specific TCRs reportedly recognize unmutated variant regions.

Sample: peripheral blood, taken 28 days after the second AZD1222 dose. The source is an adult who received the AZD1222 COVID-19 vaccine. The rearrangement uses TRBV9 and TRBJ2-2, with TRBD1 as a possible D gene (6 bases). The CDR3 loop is CASSTGHTNTGELFF. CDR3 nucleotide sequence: TGTGCCAGCAGCACGGGACACACGAACACCGGGGAGCTGTTTTTT. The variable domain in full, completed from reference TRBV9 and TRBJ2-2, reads DSGVTQTPKHLITATGQRVTLRCSPRSGDLSVYWYQQSLDQGLQFLIQYYNGEERAKGNILERFSAQQFPDLHSELNLSSLELGDSALYFCASSTGHTNTGELFFGEGSRLTVL.